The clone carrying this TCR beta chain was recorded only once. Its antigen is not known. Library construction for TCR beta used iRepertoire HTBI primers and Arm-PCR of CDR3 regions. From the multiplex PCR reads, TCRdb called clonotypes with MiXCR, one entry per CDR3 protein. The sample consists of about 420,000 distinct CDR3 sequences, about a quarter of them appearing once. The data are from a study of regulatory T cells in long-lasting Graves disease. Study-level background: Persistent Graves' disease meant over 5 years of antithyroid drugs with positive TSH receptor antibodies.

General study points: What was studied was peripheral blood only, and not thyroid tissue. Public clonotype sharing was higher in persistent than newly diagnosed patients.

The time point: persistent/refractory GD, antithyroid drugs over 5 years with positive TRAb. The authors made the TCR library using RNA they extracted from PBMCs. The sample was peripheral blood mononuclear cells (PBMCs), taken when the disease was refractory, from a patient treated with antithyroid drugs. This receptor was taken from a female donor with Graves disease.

CDR3 sequence: CASTQRRSWDGELFF. The CDR3 DNA reads TGTGCCAGCACCCAGCGGAGATCCTGGGACGGGGAGCTGTTTTTT. The chain recombines TRBV12-3 or TRBV12-4 with TRBJ2-2; maybe TRBD2 (5 bases). Trimming removed 7 bases from V and 7 bases from J, with 19 bases in between. This CDR3 contains 15 residues.